These 9 T cell receptor beta chains were all obtained from the same sample, sequenced in a study of T cells after yellow fever vaccination. TCRdb passed the 5' RACE reads through MiXCR, listing each CDR3 protein once. Of over 65,000 distinct CDR3 sequences listed, about an eighth are singletons. The source was CD8+ T cells not binding an NS4B(214-222) dextramer, sorted from PBMCs, collected 21 days after the first yellow fever vaccination. These receptors came from a man aged 18 to 30 who received the YFV17D yellow fever vaccine.

This clonotype was observed a single time. The chain carries TRBV12-3 or TRBV12-4 and TRBJ2-1, with D perhaps TRBD1 (5 bases). The CDR3 runs to 14 residues. Trimming cost V 8 bases and J 3 bases, with 14 bases left between them. The CDR3 is CASLGEGDYNEQFF. The CDR3 DNA is TGTGCCAGCCTTGGGGAAGGGGACTACAATGAGCAGTTCTTC.

This chain uses TRBV7-2 with TRBJ2-2; D is uncertain. Germline-derived CDR1 and CDR2 are SGHTA and FQGNSA. The V gene lost 3 bases and the J gene lost 1 base, with 6 bases spanning the gap. The length of the CDR3 is 14 residues. CDR3 in amino acids: CASSFIQNTGELFF. For the CDR3, the DNA is TGTGCCAGCAGCTTTATTCAGAACACCGGGGAGCTGTTTTTT.

This clonotype appeared a few times. CDR3 in DNA: TGCAGCGGCGGGGGGGGGAGACGCGGTGAGCAGTTCTTC. Amino acids: CSGGGGRRGEQFF. This chain links TRBV29-1 with TRBJ2-1, with 9 bases matching TRBD2. The CDR3 is 13 residues long. V gave up 7 bases and J gave up 9 bases; unmatched junction bases: 10. Germline lookup yields CDR1 SQVTM and CDR2 ANQGSEA.

This clonotype was counted a few times. The rearrangement joins TRBV6-5 to TRBJ2-2; D possibly uses TRBD1 or TRBD2 (6 bases each). V was clipped by 3 bases and J by 7 bases, with 12 bases between them. The germline V gene encodes CDR1 MNHEY and CDR2 SVGAGI. The CDR3 is 14 residues long. As DNA, the CDR3 is TGTGCCAGCAGTTATGGGGGGCCTAGCGGGGAGCTGTTTTTT. Protein: CASSYGGPSGELFF.

The V gene is TRBV6-5, the J gene TRBJ2-2, with 13 bases lining up with TRBD2. The V gene end was trimmed by 6 bases and the J gene end by 5 bases; junction bases not matched to a gene: 3. This CDR3 has 15 amino acids. CDR1 is MNHEY and CDR2 is SVGAGI in the germline V gene. The chain's CDR3 is CASSRLAGGTGELFF. The CDR3 coding sequence is TGTGCCAGCAGCCGACTAGCGGGGGGTACCGGGGAGCTGTTTTTT.

The rearrangement joins TRBV27 to TRBJ2-3; D is unclear. CDR1 and CDR2 from the germline V gene are MNHEY and SMNVEV (reference sequence). The CDR3 loop spans 13 amino acids. The V end lost 0 bases, the J end lost 6 bases, and 7 bases lay between the germline ends. CDR3 loop: CASSLSARDTQYF. CDR3 coding DNA: TGTGCCAGCAGTTTATCCGCTAGGGATACGCAGTATTTT.

In its sample, this clonotype was seen a few times. The chain couples TRBV10-3 to TRBJ2-1; tentative D call: TRBD2 (5 bases). V lost 6 bases, J lost 6 bases, and 12 bases lay in between. Germline V gives CDR1 ENHRY, CDR2 SYGVKD. The CDR3 sequence is 13 residues long. The CDR3 is CAIRRDNGNEQFF. For the CDR3, the DNA is TGTGCCATCAGGAGGGATAATGGCAATGAGCAGTTCTTC.

This clonotype was seen many times. The chain employs TRBV4-3 and TRBJ2-1; 10 nucleotides agree with TRBD2. Germline-derived CDR1 and CDR2 are LGHNA and YSLEER. The CDR3 consists of 16 residues. The V segment lost 2 bases and the J segment 4 bases; nucleotides outside the gene matches: 5. The CDR3 loop is CASSQRLAGEYNEQFF. The CDR3 region has the DNA TGCGCCAGCAGCCAAAGGCTAGCGGGGGAATACAATGAGCAGTTCTTC.

This clonotype was recorded a few times. V usage is TRBV12-3 or TRBV12-4 and J usage is TRBJ1-2; no reliable D call. The CDR3 totals 12 residues. With 3 bases removed from V and 8 bases from J, the gap between germline ends came to 10 bases. The CDR3 DNA sequence: TGTGCCAGCAGTTTGACGCCTGTGGGCTACACCTTC. Its translation: CASSLTPVGYTF.